The entry below describes one TCR beta chain. Its target is not known. The table came from immunoSEQ multiplex PCR; TCRdb's copy has only in-frame clones and leaves some out. Of about 54,000 clones in the sample, roughly 80% are singletons; the top ten hold 2.5% to 4%. These data come from a study of radiotherapy plus CTLA-4 blockade in lung cancer. Overall study: The study recorded objective responses in about 20% of patients and disease control in approximately 29%.

Study-wide results and limits: Blood TCR clones of tumor origin expanded after radiotherapy plus ipilimumab.

This CDR3 has 15 residues. Germline lookup yields CDR1 SEHNR and CDR2 FQNEAQ (reference sequence). V was trimmed by 4 bases and J by 0 bases, leaving 10 bases between them. The V gene is TRBV7-9, the J gene TRBJ1-5; D possibly corresponds to TRBD1 (6 bases). The sequence came from a human donor with non-small cell lung cancer who had a partial response to radiotherapy plus ipilimumab. The specimen was peripheral blood, collected from a patient treated with radiotherapy plus ipilimumab. CDR3 sequence: CASSWGHSSNQPQHF. The DNA for the CDR3 is TGTGCCAGCAGCTGGGGACATTCTAGCAATCAGCCCCAGCATTTT.